This T cell receptor beta chain originates from a study of T cell repertoires in ileal Crohn's disease. The CDR3 has 14 amino acids. Per germline, CDR1 SGHRS and CDR2 YFSETQ. The V and J ends lost 1 base and 2 bases respectively, with 9 bases between them. The protocol was immunoSEQ multiplex PCR, while the TCRdb copy is restricted to in-frame clones and leaves out a portion. The sample lists 14,000 or so clones, approximately 80% occurring once. Material: ileal tissue. The chain joins TRBV5-1 to TRBJ2-5; D is ambiguous. The receptor's source is an adult with Crohn's disease. CDR3 region: CASSLPGVQETQYF. The CDR3 bases are TGCGCCAGCAGCTTGCCAGGTGTACAAGAGACCCAGTACTTC.